Presented here are 22 T cell receptor beta chains from one specimen sequenced in a study of T cells in Graves' hyperthyroidism and ophthalmopathy. Template material for amplifying TCR beta CDR3 regions consisted of RNA transcripts. First-round RT-PCR with HTBI primers amplified the TCR CDR3 region. TCRdb analysed the multiplex PCR reads with MiXCR anew, one entry per CDR3 protein. The table shows 400,000 to 500,000 distinct CDR3 sequences, with about 15% occurring only once. The sequenced sample consisted of blood. Receptors were obtained from a man younger than 35 with Graves' ophthalmopathy.

This rearrangement joins TRBV3-1 to TRBJ2-1; 7 nucleotides agree with TRBD2. The CDR3 runs 15 residues. Germline assignment: CDR1 LGHDT and CDR2 YNNKEL (reference sequence). V was clipped by 4 bases and J by 10 bases; unmatched bases: 13. The DNA for the CDR3 is TGTGCCAGCAGCCTCGGGGCGGGAGTTTCAGGCGAGCAGTTCTTC. This encodes CASSLGAGVSGEQFF.

This clonotype has a single count. The rearrangement joins TRBV7-9 to TRBJ1-5, with D possibly matching TRBD1 (6 bases). The CDR3 is 18 residues long. Deletions cut 0 bases from V and 2 bases from J, with 17 bases between. Germline CDR1 is SEHNR and CDR2 is FQNEAQ (reference sequence). Here the CDR3 DNA reads TGTGCCAGCAGCTTAGCTCGGACAGTGGGAGAGGGCAATCAGCCCCAGCATTTT. As protein: CASSLARTVGEGNQPQHF. Full variable domain (missing parts from reference TRBV7-9 and TRBJ1-5): DTGVSQNPRHKITKRGQNVTFRCDPISEHNRLYWYRQTLGQGPEFLTYFQNEAQLEKSRLLSDRFSAERPKGSFSTLEIQRTEQGDSAMYLCASSLARTVGEGNQPQHFGDGTRLSIL.

This clonotype was picked up many times. The rearrangement links TRBV9 to TRBJ1-2; TRBD1 matches 7 bases. Germline values: CDR1 SGDLS, CDR2 YYNGEE. Trimming at V came to 4 bases and at J to 0 bases, leaving 6 bases not matched to a gene. This CDR3 contains 15 residues. The DNA for the CDR3 is TGTGCCAGCAGCCCCTCAGGGGGTACTAACTATGGCTACACCTTC. This encodes CASSPSGGTNYGYTF.

The rearrangement links TRBV7-9 to TRBJ1-6; TRBD1 agrees at 10 bases. Germline V CDR1 and CDR2: SEHNR, FQNEAQ (reference sequence). Unmatched junction bases numbered 5, after V lost 3 bases and J lost 9 bases. The CDR3 has 15 residues. This CDR3 reads CASSFGQGVGSPLHF. CDR3 bases: TGTGCCAGCAGCTTCGGACAGGGGGTAGGTTCACCCCTCCACTTT.

This clonotype was detected only a few times. The V call is TRBV6-1, the J call TRBJ1-2; possibly TRBD1 for D (5 bases). The CDR3 has 15 amino acids. From germline, CDR1 is MNHNS and CDR2 SASEGT. V dropped 5 bases and J dropped 4 bases, with 17 bases sitting between them. The CDR3 coding sequence is TGTGCCAGCAGTCCGACCGGGGGGAGGGCCTATGGCTACACCTTC. It is translated as CASSPTGGRAYGYTF.

This clonotype was picked up a small number of times. This chain uses TRBV10-3 with TRBJ2-1, with D maybe TRBD2 (5 bases). Between the trimmed V and J ends, which lost 10 bases and 2 bases, there was a span of 15 bases. The CDR3 is made up of 14 amino acids. Germline CDR1 ENHRY, CDR2 SYGVKD. CDR3 bases: TGTGCCACCCGGGCCACCGGGGCCTACAATGAGCAGTTCTTC. The encoded protein is CATRATGAYNEQFF.

This clonotype was detected many times. The chain combines TRBV2 with TRBJ2-1, with 7 bases that match TRBD1. The CDR3 has 14 amino acids. Germline loops: CDR1 SNHLY, CDR2 FYNNEI. V shed 5 bases and J 6 bases; nucleotides not matched to a gene: 7. The CDR3 region is CASSFTTGPNEQFF. CDR3 coding DNA: TGTGCCAGCAGTTTTACGACAGGGCCCAATGAGCAGTTCTTC.

This chain connects TRBV5-1 to TRBJ2-5, with D possibly matching TRBD1 (6 bases). The CDR3 extends over 15 amino acids. V was pared by 2 bases and J by 1 base, with 12 bases between. The germline gives CDR1 SGHRS, CDR2 YFSETQ. In DNA form, the CDR3 reads TGCGCCAGCAGCTTTACCACAGGGATCCAAGAGACCCAGTACTTC. It encodes CASSFTTGIQETQYF.

This clonotype was seen repeatedly, ten times or more. The chain joins TRBV24-1 to TRBJ2-5; perhaps TRBD1 as D (6 bases). CDR3 length: 14 amino acids. Between the trimmed V and J ends, which lost 3 bases and 7 bases, there was a span of 14 bases. Germline assignment: CDR1 KGHDR and CDR2 SFDVKD. Written as DNA, the CDR3 is TGTGCCACCAGTGATCAAGGGGGTGATTGGACCCAGTACTTC. As protein: CATSDQGGDWTQYF.

This clonotype occurred many times. CDR3 protein: CASSKQAANYGYTF. CDR3 nucleotide sequence: TGTGCCAGCAGTAAACAGGCCGCTAACTATGGCTACACCTTC. The V call is TRBV27, the J call TRBJ1-2; the D gene is possibly TRBD1 (5 bases). V was pared by 5 bases and J by 0 bases, with 10 bases between. The CDR3 covers 14 residues. Germline assignment: CDR1 MNHEY and CDR2 SMNVEV (reference sequence).

The chain recombines TRBV15 with TRBJ2-3; a possible D gene is TRBD1 (5 bases). Germline V gene lookup returns CDR1 LNHNV and CDR2 YYDKDF (reference sequence). The germline V and J ends were trimmed by 4 bases and 6 bases, with 11 bases remaining between them. The CDR3 runs 13 residues. The CDR3 reads CATSIRVADTQYF. The CDR3 DNA follows: TGTGCCACCAGCATCAGGGTAGCCGATACGCAGTATTTT. The entire variable domain, with the rest obtained from reference TRBV15 and TRBJ2-3, is as follows: DAMVIQNPRYQVTQFGKPVTLSCSQTLNHNVMYWYQQKSSQAPKLLFHYYDKDFNNEADTPDNFQSRRPNTSFCFLDIRSPGLGDTAMYLCATSIRVADTQYFGPGTRLTVL.

As for this clonotype: This may be a read error: a much more frequent sequence differs by one nucleotide. The V gene is TRBV11-2, the J gene TRBJ2-1, with D perhaps matching TRBD1 (5 bases). V lost 1 base and J 8 bases, leaving 15 bases between the germline ends. From germline, CDR1 is SGHAT and CDR2 FQNNGV. The CDR3 is 15 amino acids. The CDR3, as DNA: TGTGCCAGCAGCTTAGCGCTTCAGGGCGGCGATGAGCAGTTCTTC. Translating it yields CASSLALQGGDEQFF.

This clonotype was seen at least ten times. The chain's CDR3 is CSARGRVFLSTEAFF. The DNA of the CDR3 is TGCAGTGCTAGAGGCAGGGTCTTTTTATCCACTGAAGCTTTCTTT. The chain employs TRBV20-1 and TRBJ1-1; D may be TRBD1 (5 bases). The CDR3 is 15 residues long. The germline V gene has CDR1 DFQATT and CDR2 SNEGSKA (reference sequence). V was trimmed by 1 base and J by 4 bases, leaving 16 bases between them.

This clonotype has at least ten counts. The chain uses TRBV11-3 and TRBJ2-5; D may be TRBD1 or TRBD2 (6 bases each). The CDR3 is 15 residues long. Trimming took off 5 bases at V and 5 bases at J, with 18 bases between the two ends. Germline assignment: CDR1 SGHNT and CDR2 YENEEA. Here the CDR3 reads CASSPRSGAEETQYF. The CDR3 bases are TGTGCCAGCAGCCCACGCTCGGGGGCGGAGGAGACCCAGTACTTC.

The chain recombines TRBV30 with TRBJ1-5; the D gene is possibly TRBD1 (5 bases). This CDR3 has 13 residues. Germline values: CDR1 GTSNPN, CDR2 SVGIG (reference sequence). V was clipped by 1 base and J by 7 bases, with 11 bases between them. The CDR3 bases are TGTGCCTGGAGTGAGGGGTATCAACAGCCCCAGCATTTT. Amino acid sequence: CAWSEGYQQPQHF.

The J gene is TRBJ2-5, the V gene TRBV27; 10 bases are a match to TRBD2. The germline gives CDR1 MNHEY, CDR2 SMNVEV (reference sequence). V dropped 7 bases and J dropped 5; count of bases not matched to a gene: 10. CDR3 length: 15 amino acids. The CDR3 nucleotides are TGTGCCAGCAAAGAGACTAGCGGGTGGGGGGAGACCCAGTACTTC. It encodes CASKETSGWGETQYF.

Many counts were recorded for this clonotype. The V and J genes are TRBV13 and TRBJ2-1, with TRBD2 identical over 8 bases. J gave up 4 bases and V 5 bases, and 7 bases lay outside the gene matches. Germline V CDR1 and CDR2: PRHDT, FYEKMQ (reference sequence). This CDR3 has 15 amino acids. CDR3 nucleotides: TGTGCCAGCAGCCACACTAGCGGATCTTACAATGAGCAGTTCTTC. Translated, it gives CASSHTSGSYNEQFF.

This clonotype was counted at least ten times. J is TRBJ2-7 and V is TRBV30; D could derive from TRBD1 or TRBD2 (5 bases each). Per germline, CDR1 GTSNPN and CDR2 SVGIG (reference sequence). Trimming cost V 2 bases and J 2 bases, with 16 bases left between them. This CDR3 is 15 amino acids long. CDR3 nucleotides: TGTGCCTGGAGTCCCCCTCTGGTGGGGGCCTACGAGCAGTACTTC. This gives the protein CAWSPPLVGAYEQYF.

This clonotype was observed many times. The chain carries TRBV5-6 and TRBJ2-3, with a possible D match to TRBD1 (7 bases). Germline-derived CDR1 and CDR2 are SGHDT and YYEEEE. There are 15 residues in the CDR3. Trimming left V 7 bases short and J 5 bases short, with 20 bases between. This CDR3 is CASGAGQFGRDTQYF. The CDR3 DNA reads TGTGCCAGCGGGGCGGGACAGTTTGGGAGAGATACGCAGTATTTT.

This clonotype has at least ten counts. The gene calls are TRBV5-1 and TRBJ2-7, with D possibly TRBD2 on 5 matching bases. V was trimmed by 4 bases and J by 3 bases, leaving 8 bases between them. The germline gives CDR1 SGHRS, CDR2 YFSETQ. The CDR3 extends over 12 amino acids. The CDR3 sequence is CASSVDFYEQYF. The CDR3 DNA reads TGCGCCAGCAGCGTGGACTTCTACGAGCAGTACTTC.

This clonotype was recorded many times. The V gene is TRBV3-1, the J gene TRBJ1-4; tentative D call: TRBD1 (5 bases). Germline V CDR1 and CDR2: LGHDT, YNNKEL (reference sequence). The CDR3 is made up of 13 amino acids. V was clipped by 4 bases and J by 7 bases, with 10 bases between them. DNA for the CDR3: TGTGCCAGCAGCCCGCTCGGGGGTGAAAAACTGTTTTTT. The encoded protein is CASSPLGGEKLFF.

This sequence joins TRBV7-9 and TRBJ1-4; possible D gene TRBD1, 6 bases. Trimming pared 5 bases from V and 6 bases from J, leaving 13 bases between. The CDR3 consists of 14 residues. Germline values: CDR1 SEHNR, CDR2 FQNEAQ (reference sequence). CDR3 sequence: CASSKGGLDEKLFF. CDR3 nucleotide sequence: TGTGCCAGCAGCAAGGGGGGGTTGGATGAAAAACTGTTTTTT.